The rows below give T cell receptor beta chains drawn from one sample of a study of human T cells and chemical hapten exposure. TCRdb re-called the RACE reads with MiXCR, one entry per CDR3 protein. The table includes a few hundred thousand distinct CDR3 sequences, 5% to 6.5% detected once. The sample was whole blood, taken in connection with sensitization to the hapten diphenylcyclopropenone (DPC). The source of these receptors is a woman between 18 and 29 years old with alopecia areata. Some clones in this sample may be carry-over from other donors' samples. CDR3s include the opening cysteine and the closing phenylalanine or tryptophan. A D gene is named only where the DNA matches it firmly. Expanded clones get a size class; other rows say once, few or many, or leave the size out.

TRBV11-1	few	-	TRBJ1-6	CASSLEGILNSPLHF	TGTGCCAGCAGCTTGGAGGGTATTCTGAATTCACCCCTCCACTTT
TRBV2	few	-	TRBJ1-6	CASAYVQINSPLHF	TGTGCCAGCGCATATGTCCAAATAAATTCACCCCTCCACTTT
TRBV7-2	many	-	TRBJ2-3	CASSLAQVGDTQYF	TGTGCCAGCAGCTTAGCACAGGTAGGAGATACGCAGTATTTT
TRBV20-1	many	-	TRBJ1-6	CSARTGPTDSPLHF	TGCAGTGCTAGAACAGGTCCGACAGATTCACCCCTCCACTTT
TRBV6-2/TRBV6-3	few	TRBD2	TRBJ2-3	CASSFPSGGISDTQYF	TGTGCCAGCAGTTTCCCTAGCGGGGGAATTTCAGATACGCAGTATTTT
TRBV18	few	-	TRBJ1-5	CASSPGQRNQPQHF	TGTGCCAGCTCCCCCGGACAGCGGAATCAGCCCCAGCATTTT
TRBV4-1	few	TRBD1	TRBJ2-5	CASSQGGQVTETQYF	TGCGCCAGCAGCCAAGGGGGACAGGTTACAGAGACCCAGTACTTC
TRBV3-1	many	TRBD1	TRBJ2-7	CASSQDRRQGASEQYF	TGTGCCAGCAGCCAAGATAGGAGACAGGGGGCGAGCGAGCAGTACTTC
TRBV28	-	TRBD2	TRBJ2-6	CASFGGAPGANVLTF	TGTGCCAGCTTCGGGGGGGCGCCTGGGGCCAACGTCCTGACTTTC
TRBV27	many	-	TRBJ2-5	CASTPQETQYF	TGTGCCAGCACTCCGCAAGAGACCCAGTACTTC
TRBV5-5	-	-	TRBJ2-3	CASRNQQGTDTQYF	TGTGCCAGCAGGAACCAACAGGGCACAGATACGCAGTATTTT
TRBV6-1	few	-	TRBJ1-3	CATEGASGNTIYF	TGTGCCACAGAAGGAGCTTCTGGAAACACCATATATTTT